This TCR beta chain was sequenced for a study of T cells after yellow fever vaccination. Study-wide context: Flow sorting relied on CD3, CD45RA, CCR7 and CD95 to obtain EM, EMRA, CM and Tscm memory subsets.

Germline CDR1 SGHKS, CDR2 YYEKEE (reference sequence). Trimming took off 0 bases at V and 4 bases at J, with 8 bases between the two ends. The CDR3 sequence is 14 residues long. MiXCR, applied by TCRdb to the 5' RACE reads, yields one record per CDR3 protein. Of tens of thousands of distinct CDR3 sequences in the sample, 6% to 8.5% were seen once. Study findings and constraints: Post-booster repertoires again held most primary-vaccination clones (around 95% CD4, roughly 88% CD8).

The sequencing used PBMCs, either bulk or a sorted T-cell subset (CD4+, CD8+, memory, or dextramer-sorted; not recorded which), collected on the day of the first yellow fever vaccination. The receptor was isolated from a man aged 18 to 35 who received the YFV17D yellow fever vaccine. V and J are TRBV5-5 and TRBJ1-3, with D uncertain. The CDR3 DNA reads TGTGCCAGCAGCTTGGACCCGGGAGGAAACACCATATATTTT. Translating it yields CASSLDPGGNTIYF.